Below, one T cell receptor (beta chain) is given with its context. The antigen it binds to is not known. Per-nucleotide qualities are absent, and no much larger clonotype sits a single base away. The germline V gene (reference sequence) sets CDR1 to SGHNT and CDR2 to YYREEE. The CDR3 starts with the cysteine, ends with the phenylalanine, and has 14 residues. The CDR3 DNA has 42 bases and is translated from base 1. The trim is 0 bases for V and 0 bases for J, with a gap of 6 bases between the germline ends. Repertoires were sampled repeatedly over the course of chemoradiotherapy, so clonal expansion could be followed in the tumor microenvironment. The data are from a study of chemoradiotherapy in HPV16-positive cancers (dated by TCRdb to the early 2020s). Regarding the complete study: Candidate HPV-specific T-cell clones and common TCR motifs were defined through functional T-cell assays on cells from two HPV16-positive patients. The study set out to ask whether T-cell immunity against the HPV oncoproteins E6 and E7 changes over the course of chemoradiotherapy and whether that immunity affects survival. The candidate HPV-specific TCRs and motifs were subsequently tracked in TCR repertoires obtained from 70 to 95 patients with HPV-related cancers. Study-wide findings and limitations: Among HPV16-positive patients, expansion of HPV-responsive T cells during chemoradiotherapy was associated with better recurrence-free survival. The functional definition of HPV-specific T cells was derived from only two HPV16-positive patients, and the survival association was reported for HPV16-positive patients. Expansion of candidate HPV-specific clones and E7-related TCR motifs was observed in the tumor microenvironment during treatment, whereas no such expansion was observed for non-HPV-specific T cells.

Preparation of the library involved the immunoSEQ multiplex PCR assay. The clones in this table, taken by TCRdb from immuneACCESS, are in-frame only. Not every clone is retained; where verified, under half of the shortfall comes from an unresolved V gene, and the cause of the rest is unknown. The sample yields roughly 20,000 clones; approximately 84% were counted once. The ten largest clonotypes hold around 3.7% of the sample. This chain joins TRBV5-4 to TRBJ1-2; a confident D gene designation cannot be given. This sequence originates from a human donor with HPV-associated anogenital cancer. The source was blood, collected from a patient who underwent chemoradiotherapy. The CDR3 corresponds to CASSLGGSNYGYTF. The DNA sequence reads TGTGCCAGCAGCTTGGGCGGATCTAACTATGGCTACACCTTC.